These 20 T cell receptor beta chains were all obtained from the same sample, sequenced in a study of shared clonotypes between healthy human individuals. Terminally differentiated effector memory CD45RA+ cells were excluded by CCR7 positive selection of CD45RO-negative cells. The data were produced by immunoSEQ multiplex PCR, yet TCRdb's version contains in-frame clones alone and is incomplete. The table shows 550,000 to 650,000 clones, with around 96% occurring only once. Sequenced: naive CD8+ T cells sorted from blood. Receptor source: a woman in her twenties or thirties in good health.

The chain couples TRBV6-5 to TRBJ2-7; no reliable D call. With 0 bases removed from V and 4 bases from J, the gap between germline ends came to 16 bases. The germline V gene encodes CDR1 MNHEY and CDR2 SVGAGI. The CDR3 has 16 residues. The CDR3 sequence is CASSYSNLEKYYEQYF. In DNA form, the CDR3 reads TGTGCCAGCAGTTACTCGAATCTAGAGAAATATTACGAGCAGTACTTC.

The gene calls are TRBV19 and TRBJ1-4, with 9 bases that match TRBD1. The CDR3 has 15 amino acids. J was trimmed by 8 bases and V by 6 bases; bases with no gene match: 10. CDR1 is LNHDA and CDR2 is SQIVND in the germline V gene (reference sequence). The CDR3 nucleotides are TGTGCCAGTAGGGATACCGGGACAGGGAACGAAAAACTGTTTTTT. Protein sequence: CASRDTGTGNEKLFF. The full variable domain, with the rest looked up from reference TRBV19 and TRBJ1-4, is DGGITQSPKYLFRKEGQNVTLSCEQNLNHDAMYWYRQDPGQGLRLIYYSQIVNDFQKGDIAEGYSVSREKKESFPLTVTSAQKNPTAFYLCASRDTGTGNEKLFFGSGTQLSVL.

The chain joins TRBV19 to TRBJ2-7; 11 nucleotides match TRBD2. The CDR3 has 16 amino acids. The V gene end was trimmed by 1 base and the J gene end by 2 bases; junction bases not matched to a gene: 4. From germline, CDR1 is LNHDA and CDR2 SQIVND (reference sequence). CDR3 DNA sequence: TGTGCCAGTAGTATAGGACTAGCGGGATTCGCCTACGAGCAGTACTTC. Protein product: CASSIGLAGFAYEQYF. Supplemented by reference TRBV19 and TRBJ2-7, the full variable domain reads DGGITQSPKYLFRKEGQNVTLSCEQNLNHDAMYWYRQDPGQGLRLIYYSQIVNDFQKGDIAEGYSVSREKKESFPLTVTSAQKNPTAFYLCASSIGLAGFAYEQYFGPGTRLTVT.

This chain joins TRBV6-5 and TRBJ2-1; 7 positions agree with TRBD2. Trimming took 1 base from V and 5 from J; bases not matched to a gene: 5. Germline CDR1 is MNHEY and CDR2 is SVGAGI. CDR3 size: 15 residues. CDR3 DNA: TGTGCCAGCAGTTACTTGGCGGGAGACAACAATGAGCAGTTCTTC. Translation gives CASSYLAGDNNEQFF.

The chain combines TRBV9 with TRBJ1-3; 7 bases map to TRBD1. V shed 0 bases, J shed 3 bases, and the junction held 3 bases outside the gene matches. The CDR3 runs to 15 residues. Germline V lookup: CDR1 SGDLS, CDR2 YYNGEE. The chain's CDR3 is CASSVGRGDGNTIYF. Here the CDR3 DNA reads TGTGCCAGCAGCGTAGGCAGGGGGGATGGAAACACCATATATTTT. The entire variable domain, with the rest obtained from reference TRBV9 and TRBJ1-3, is as follows: DSGVTQTPKHLITATGQRVTLRCSPRSGDLSVYWYQQSLDQGLQFLIQYYNGEERAKGNILERFSAQQFPDLHSELNLSSLELGDSALYFCASSVGRGDGNTIYFGEGSWLTVV.

The chain recombines TRBV5-8 with TRBJ1-5, with TRBD1 matching over 9 bases. The germline CDR1 and CDR2 sequences are SGHTS and YDEGEE. The trim removed 4 bases at V and 1 base at J, leaving 3 bases unmatched. The CDR3 covers 15 residues. The CDR3 protein is CASSRDRESNQPQHF. The CDR3 region has the DNA TGTGCCAGCAGCCGGGACAGGGAAAGCAATCAGCCCCAGCATTTT.

CDR3 in amino acids: CASSRDRVVYEQYF. CDR3 sequence (DNA): TGTGCCAGCAGCCGGGACAGGGTGGTGTACGAGCAGTACTTC. V usage is TRBV28 and J usage is TRBJ2-7, with 9 positions matching TRBD1. This CDR3 is built from 14 residues. With 6 bases clipped from V and 4 bases from J, the junction kept 7 bases outside the gene matches. Germline V gene sequence: CDR1 MDHEN, CDR2 SYDVKM.

The genes are TRBV5-1 and TRBJ2-7; D is possibly TRBD2 (6 bases). CDR1 and CDR2 from the germline V gene are SGHRS and YFSETQ. The V end lost 4 bases, the J end lost 5 bases, and 13 bases lay between the germline ends. This CDR3 region has 13 residues. Written as DNA, the CDR3 is TGCGCCAGCAGCAGGAGGGCCAGCGACGAGCAGTACTTC. It encodes CASSRRASDEQYF.

This chain connects TRBV30 to TRBJ1-1; D not resolved. Between the trimmed V and J ends, which lost 2 bases and 5 bases, there was a span of 12 bases. The CDR3 is made up of 13 amino acids. Per germline, CDR1 GTSNPN and CDR2 SVGIG (reference sequence). CDR3 loop: CAWSYEGWTEAFF. The CDR3 DNA reads as TGTGCCTGGAGTTACGAGGGTTGGACTGAAGCTTTCTTT.

This chain connects TRBV5-1 to TRBJ2-2, with TRBD2 as a possible D gene (5 bases). This CDR3 has 16 residues. Trimming shortened V by 2 bases and J by 1 base, and 12 bases separated the two germline ends. The germline gives CDR1 SGHRS, CDR2 YFSETQ. The CDR3 loop is CASSLVWEQNTGELFF. CDR3 DNA: TGCGCCAGCAGCTTAGTGTGGGAGCAGAACACCGGGGAGCTGTTTTTT.

In the case of this clone: The sample has other DNA sequences that encode this CDR3 too. The CDR3 DNA reads TGTGCCAGCAGCTTAATGAACACTGAAGCTTTCTTT. This gives the protein CASSLMNTEAFF. The genes are TRBV5-6 and TRBJ1-1; D not certain. The CDR3 consists of 12 residues. The V gene lost 2 bases and the J gene lost 0 bases, with 2 bases spanning the gap. The V gene's germline CDR1 is SGHDT and CDR2 YYEEEE.

This clone was observed a few times. The V and J genes are TRBV25-1 and TRBJ2-1; D is ambiguous. Germline-derived CDR1 and CDR2 are MGHDK and SYGVNS. This CDR3 is built from 14 residues. The V end lost 5 bases, the J end lost 4 bases, and 12 bases lay between the germline ends. The CDR3 is CASSLKDGYNEQFF. The CDR3 bases are TGTGCCAGCAGTTTGAAGGACGGTTACAATGAGCAGTTCTTC.

The chain combines TRBV9 with TRBJ2-4, with D unclear. Trimming pared 3 bases from V and 5 bases from J, leaving 6 bases between. Germline assignment: CDR1 SGDLS and CDR2 YYNGEE. This CDR3 has 12 residues. The CDR3 bases are TGTGCCAGCAGCGGGAGCGAAAACATTCAGTACTTC. It codes for CASSGSENIQYF.

The V call is TRBV21-1, the J call TRBJ1-1; the table's D gene call, TRBD1, was not cross checked with the DNA. TRBV21-1 is tagged as a pseudogene. CDR3 size: 15 residues. CDR3 coding DNA: TGTGCCAGCAGCAAAGTGGGACAGAAGAACACTGAAGCTTTCTTT. It is translated as CASSKVGQKNTEAFF.

The rearrangement uses TRBV7-6 and TRBJ2-5; 8 bases are shared with TRBD1. Trimming removed 5 bases from V and 1 base from J; junction bases left unmatched: 6. The CDR3 covers 15 residues. Germline CDR1 reads SGHVS; CDR2 reads FNYEAQ. The CDR3 here is CASSKHRGSQETQYF. The CDR3 DNA reads TGTGCCAGCAGCAAACACAGGGGGAGCCAAGAGACCCAGTACTTC.

The J gene is TRBJ2-1, the V gene TRBV7-6, with TRBD2 identical over 10 bases. Germline assignment: CDR1 SGHVS and CDR2 FNYEAQ. Trimming cost V 5 bases and J 7 bases; bases outside gene matches: 17. This CDR3 has 18 amino acids. The CDR3 loop is CASSIASGSGRFFNEQFF. The CDR3 DNA reads as TGTGCCAGCAGCATTGCCTCGGGTAGCGGGAGGTTTTTTAATGAGCAGTTCTTC.

V usage is TRBV19 and J usage is TRBJ2-5, with 8 bases matching TRBD2. Near its end, the DNA agrees better with TRBJ2-7, so the J call may be wrong. Germline V gives CDR1 LNHDA, CDR2 SQIVND (reference sequence). CDR3 length: 15 residues. In DNA, the CDR3 is TGTGCCAGTAGTATCCACAGCGGGAGAGGGGTCGAGCAGTACTTC. Translation: CASSIHSGRGVEQYF.

The CDR3 nucleotides are TGTGCCAGCAGTTTATTCTCCGGGACAGGGGACTTCGGCAATCAGCCCCAGCATTTT. This encodes CASSLFSGTGDFGNQPQHF. The V and J genes are TRBV28 and TRBJ1-5; 10 nucleotides line up with TRBD1. The germline CDR1 and CDR2 sequences are MDHEN and SYDVKM. The CDR3 length is 19 residues. After removal of 1 base from V and 2 bases from J, the junction contained 11 bases not matched to a gene. The full variable domain, rest sourced from reference TRBV28 and TRBJ1-5, is DVKVTQSSRYLVKRTGEKVFLECVQDMDHENMFWYRQDPGLGLRLIYFSYDVKMKEKGDIPEGYSVSREKKERFSLILESASTNQTSMYLCASSLFSGTGDFGNQPQHFGDGTRLSIL.

The DNA of the CDR3 is TGTGCCAGCAGGCCAGGGGAATTTGGCTCTGGGGCCAACGTCCTGACTTTC. This gives the protein CASRPGEFGSGANVLTF. The chain recombines TRBV27 with TRBJ2-6; maybe TRBD1 (6 bases). Germline V gives CDR1 MNHEY, CDR2 SMNVEV (reference sequence). The V end was cut by 6 bases, the J end by 0 bases, with 15 bases between. This CDR3 is built from 17 residues.

The J gene is TRBJ2-2, the V gene TRBV15, with a tentative D call TRBD2 (5 bases). CDR1 is LNHNV, CDR2 YYDKDF, per germline (reference sequence). This CDR3 region has 16 residues. V dropped 5 bases and J dropped 1 base, with 14 bases sitting between them. CDR3 DNA sequence: TGTGCCACCAGCTCCTGGCCAGCGGAGAACACCGGGGAGCTGTTTTTT. Protein product: CATSSWPAENTGELFF.